What follows describes a single T cell receptor (beta chain). This clonotype was counted many times. There is no known antigen for this receptor. One base away there is no much larger clone; base qualities are not given. The data were produced on an Illumina MiSeq. Profiling of the peripheral T cell repertoire was carried out for human TCRbeta genes. The published analysis was carried out like this. Differential clonotype abundance was tested with beta-binomial modelling to account for variability over time. Expanded clonotypes were checked against the ImmuneCODE reference database of SARS-CoV-2-associated TCRs and mapped to regions of the viral genome. Additional repertoire analyses examined TRBV gene usage, CDR3 length, CDR3 amino acid overlap between time points, distributions of clonotype abundance, and Jaccard similarity. TCRdb itself trimmed the public reads at Q25 with fastp, ran MiXCR and retained productive beta chains. A single entry per CDR3 protein holds the most common genes and DNA from its merged rows. TCRdb's processing, not the authors', yielded these V and J calls. This sample has 200,000 to 300,000 distinct CDR3 sequences in its table, and 29% of those were observed once. The ten largest account for 6% to 8.5% of the sample.

This specimen belongs to a study of kidney transplant recipient with SARS-CoV-2 infection (dated by TCRdb to the early 2020s). Taken with the paper, the label for time point translates to: pre-pandemic baseline sample and day 111 after first positive SARS-CoV-2 test. The CDR3 goes from the cysteine to the phenylalanine over 17 residues. Here the CDR3 DNA is all that survives: 51 bases in frame from base 1. CDR1 and CDR2, per the germline V gene, are KGHSY and FQNENV. Between the V and J ends, shortened by 5 bases and 4 bases respectively, the junction contains 23 bases. The input for sequencing was a blood sample, taken at baseline and on day 111 from a kidney transplant recipient. The sequence was collected from a male patient between 25 and 39 years old who had COVID-19 and was a kidney transplant recipient. Following transplantation, T cells from the graft donor may be among those present. The chain is made from TRBV16 and TRBJ1-2, with the D gene call left open. The CDR3 here reads CASSVPTVVRKTYGYTF. The DNA sequence follows: TGTGCCAGCAGCGTTCCTACGGTCGTTAGAAAGACCTATGGCTACACCTTC.